The clone carrying this T cell receptor beta chain was recorded only once. The antigen remains undetermined. This sample is part of a study of OX40 agonist ivuxolimab in advanced cancers. Whole-study context: As their treatment, patients were administered ivuxolimab, an agonistic anti-OX40 (CD134) antibody. The group had a mean age of roughly 65 years, ranged from roughly 23 to 90, and was roughly 80% male.

Some clones are missing from TCRdb's copy, which holds only in-frame ones; the method was immunoSEQ multiplex PCR. Of fewer than 80,000 clones in the sample, over 60% are singletons; the top ten hold over 1.5%. Trimming removed 0 bases from V and 2 bases from J, with 10 bases in between. This CDR3 comprises 15 residues. Germline CDR1 reads SEHNR; CDR2 reads FQNEAQ (reference sequence). General study results and limits: CD8+ T cells were the subset that, on average, had more expanded clones than CD4+. Undetermined was the antigen specificity of the expanded peripheral T cells.

The chain combines TRBV7-9 with TRBJ1-2, with D unresolved. Sequenced material: CD4+ or CD8+ T cells sorted from blood, taken in a trial of the OX40 agonist ivuxolimab. This TCR came from an adult with an advanced solid tumor such as melanoma, head and neck, liver or kidney cancer. CDR3 bases: TGTGCCAGCAGCTTAGCGCAGGCTGTCAACTATGGCTACACCTTC. Protein: CASSLAQAVNYGYTF.